In its sample, the clone carrying this TCR beta chain was seen a few times. Its antigen is unknown. Data came from immunoSEQ multiplex PCR; TCRdb stores just in-frame clones and leaves some out. The data hold 130,000 to 150,000 clones, with roughly four fifths observed a single time. With 4 bases clipped from V and 7 bases from J, the junction kept 7 bases outside the gene matches. The length of the CDR3 is 14 residues. Germline V gives CDR1 LGHDT, CDR2 YNNKEL (reference sequence). The data were taken from a study of T cell responses to AZD1222 COVID-19 vaccine. General study results and limits: Two AZD1222 administrations were followed by greater Spike-specific TCR breadth and depth.

The sequence came from an adult in good health. The sample in question was peripheral blood, obtained on day 0 of MenACWY control vaccination. The rearrangement joins TRBV3-1 (or the pseudogene TRBV3-2) to TRBJ1-5; 7 bases align to TRBD1. The CDR3 region is CASSLTGMGQPQHF. DNA for the CDR3: TGTGCCAGCAGCCTGACAGGGATGGGGCAGCCCCAGCATTTT.